This T cell receptor beta chain was profiled in a study of T cell responses to AZD1222 COVID-19 vaccine. Whole-study findings and limits: In all cases, repertoires were sampled only after the peak T cell response.

Generated by immunoSEQ multiplex PCR, the TCRdb table keeps only in-frame clones and is missing some. Of fewer than 200,000 clones listed, approximately 90% are singletons. As regards this clone: The antigen is not known.

Pooling covered second doses at about 4 or about 12 weeks. The source was peripheral blood, collected 28 days after the second AZD1222 dose. The clonotype originates from an adult who received the AZD1222 COVID-19 vaccine.

The CDR3 loop reads CASSFGDARSYNEQFF. In DNA, the CDR3 is TGTGCCAGCAGCTTCGGGGACGCCCGCTCCTACAATGAGCAGTTCTTC. The V and J genes are TRBV7-9 and TRBJ2-1; D is tentatively TRBD1 or TRBD2 (5 bases each). The CDR3 has 16 amino acids. Trimming shortened V by 3 bases and J by 0 bases, and 12 bases separated the two germline ends. Germline V gene data show CDR1 as SEHNR and CDR2 as FQNEAQ (reference sequence).